This TCR beta chain appears in the sequencing data of a study of post-analysis software for immune sequencing data. V lost 7 bases and J 6 bases, leaving 15 bases between the germline ends. This CDR3 is built from 13 residues. Study-wide results and caveats: Multiple sclerosis was associated with a significant reduction in normalized Chao1 diversity relative to controls. TRBV segments more frequent in patients than in controls numbered five and included TRBV5-6, TRBV5-1 and TRBV20-1.

A remark on this clonotype: The target antigen is unknown.

Unique molecular identifiers were carried by the TCR beta cDNA libraries. One entry per CDR3 protein, called by TCRdb with MiXCR from the PCR reads. The sample contains 750,000 to 950,000 distinct CDR3 sequences, more than 45% of which appear only once. The chain is built from TRBV12-3 or TRBV12-4 and TRBJ1-1, with D perhaps matching TRBD1 (5 bases). The sequence derives from a girl aged 10 to 17 with multiple sclerosis. The sequencing input was blood. The CDR3 reads CASNSRQGSEAFF. The CDR3 DNA reads TGTGCCAGCAATTCCCGGCAGGGTTCTGAAGCTTTCTTT.